A single sample gave rise to the 23 T cell receptor beta chains below, sequenced in a study of blood T cell repertoires in COVID-19. Sequencing was performed with immunoSEQ multiplex PCR; in TCRdb, only in-frame clones are kept and a portion is missing. The repertoire holds approximately 150,000 clones, with 81% as singletons. The sample consisted of peripheral blood. The receptors originated from a man between 60 and 75 years old with active or convalescent COVID-19.

This clone was observed many times. The rearrangement uses TRBV7-2 and TRBJ2-2; 7 positions match TRBD1. The CDR3 is 15 residues long. V shed 4 bases, J shed 3 bases, and the junction held 5 bases outside the gene matches. Germline lookup yields CDR1 SGHTA and CDR2 FQGNSA. The CDR3 region has the DNA TGTGCCAGCAGCTCTACAGGGGTTGACACCGGGGAGCTGTTTTTT. This encodes CASSSTGVDTGELFF.

Many counts were recorded for this clone. V is TRBV15 and J is TRBJ1-5; D remains ambiguous. The germline CDR1 and CDR2 sequences are LNHNV and YYDKDF (reference sequence). V lost 8 bases and J 2 bases, leaving 10 bases between the germline ends. This CDR3 spans 13 amino acids. The CDR3 region is CATAPQGNQPQHF. Written as DNA, the CDR3 is TGTGCCACCGCTCCCCAGGGCAATCAGCCCCAGCATTTT.

This clone has just a few counts. J is TRBJ2-1 and V is TRBV7-2, with no clear D. With 0 bases removed from V and 0 bases from J, the gap between germline ends came to 6 bases. The CDR3 contains 15 residues. CDR1 and CDR2 from the germline V gene are SGHTA and FQGNSA. The CDR3 spells CASSLAVSSYNEQFF. CDR3 coding DNA: TGTGCCAGCAGCTTAGCGGTTAGCTCCTACAATGAGCAGTTCTTC.

The CDR3 protein is CASSYPSYEQYF. The CDR3 DNA reads as TGTGCCAGCAGTTACCCATCCTACGAGCAGTACTTC. V and J are TRBV6-2 or TRBV6-3 and TRBJ2-7; D uncertain. Germline assignment: CDR1 MNHEY and CDR2 SVGEGT. The CDR3 is 12 residues long. V dropped 2 bases and J dropped 1 base, with 3 bases sitting between them.

The chain combines TRBV6-1 with TRBJ1-2; TRBD1 matches at 7 bases. Germline-derived CDR1 and CDR2 are MNHNS and SASEGT. The V gene end was trimmed by 1 base and the J gene end by 6 bases; junction bases not matched to a gene: 11. The CDR3 totals 16 residues. The CDR3 region is CASSEGVIRQGNGYTF. The CDR3 DNA follows: TGTGCCAGCAGTGAAGGGGTTATTCGACAGGGAAATGGCTACACCTTC.

The DNA of the CDR3 is TGTGCCAGCAGCAGATCCGGGACAGGTGGCGAAAAACTGTTTTTT. Translation gives CASSRSGTGGEKLFF. The chain uses TRBV6-5 and TRBJ1-4; 8 positions match TRBD1. CDR1 is MNHEY, CDR2 SVGAGI, per germline. J gave up 8 bases and V 6 bases, and 11 bases lay outside the gene matches. The CDR3 extends over 15 amino acids.

V usage is TRBV5-1 and J usage is TRBJ2-3, with 9 bases fitting TRBD2. This CDR3 contains 16 residues. Germline CDR1 reads SGHRS; CDR2 reads YFSETQ. Trimming at V came to 4 bases and at J to 1 base, leaving 7 bases not matched to a gene. The CDR3 reads CASSPQTSGGTDTQYF. The CDR3 bases are TGCGCCAGCAGCCCCCAGACTAGCGGAGGCACAGATACGCAGTATTTT.

This chain uses TRBV11-2 with TRBJ2-2; 12 bases map to TRBD2. Trimming cost V 5 bases and J 6 bases; bases outside gene matches: 4. The CDR3 extends over 15 amino acids. Germline V gene lookup returns CDR1 SGHAT and CDR2 FQNNGV. The CDR3 region is CASSLAGGLPGELFF. DNA for the CDR3: TGTGCCAGCAGCCTAGCGGGGGGGCTTCCCGGGGAGCTGTTTTTT.

This clone was picked up a small number of times. V and J are TRBV28 and TRBJ1-4, with 7 bases aligning to TRBD1. With V trimmed by 3 bases and J by 2 bases, 3 bases remained unmatched. The CDR3 is 15 residues long. Germline CDR1 is MDHEN and CDR2 is SYDVKM. For the CDR3, the DNA is TGTGCCAGCAGTTTCCAGACAGGGACTAATGAAAAACTGTTTTTT. It is translated as CASSFQTGTNEKLFF.

This clone was seen only a few times. V and J are TRBV18 and TRBJ1-5, with no clear D. The CDR3 runs to 15 residues. V lost 3 bases to trimming and J lost 5 bases, with 14 bases between them. Germline loops: CDR1 KGHSH, CDR2 LQKENI. CDR3 sequence: CASSPYGYEDQPQHF. The CDR3 DNA is TGTGCCAGCTCACCGTACGGGTACGAGGATCAGCCCCAGCATTTT.

The chain couples TRBV7-2 to TRBJ2-7; 7 positions agree with TRBD2. V was clipped by 2 bases and J by 2 bases; unmatched bases: 6. Germline CDR1 is SGHTA and CDR2 is FQGNSA. The CDR3 is 15 amino acids. The CDR3 is CASSLSTSAAYEQYF. The CDR3 DNA is TGTGCCAGCAGCTTATCCACTAGCGCCGCCTACGAGCAGTACTTC.

V is TRBV2 and J is TRBJ1-2; TRBD1 might be the D (5 bases). The V gene lost 3 bases and the J gene lost 1 base, with 12 bases spanning the gap. The CDR3 extends over 15 amino acids. Per germline, CDR1 SNHLY and CDR2 FYNNEI. DNA for the CDR3: TGTGCCAGCAGTGATCCCAGGGAACTTAACTATGGCTACACCTTC. The encoded protein is CASSDPRELNYGYTF.

This chain connects TRBV29-1 to TRBJ1-3; the D is unclear. The CDR3 totals 15 residues. V was shortened by 2 bases and J by 0 bases, with 11 bases between the two germline ends. The germline CDR1 and CDR2 sequences are SQVTM and ANQGSEA. CDR3 bases: TGCAGCGTTGAACTAGGTCCCCACTCTGGAAACACCATATATTTT. Translation: CSVELGPHSGNTIYF. The variable domain in full, with the rest retrieved from reference TRBV29-1 and TRBJ1-3, is SAVISQKPSRDICQRGTSLTIQCQVDSQVTMMFWYRQQPGQSLTLIATANQGSEATYESGFVIDKFPISRPNLTFSTLTVSNMSPEDSSIYLCSVELGPHSGNTIYFGEGSWLTVV.

The chain uses TRBV14 and TRBJ1-4; 9 bases match TRBD1. The V gene end was trimmed by 5 bases and the J gene end by 3 bases; junction bases not matched to a gene: 4. The CDR3 contains 15 residues. Germline loops: CDR1 SGHDN, CDR2 FVKESK. The CDR3 DNA follows: TGTGCCAGCAGCGACAGACAGGGGGCTAATGAAAAACTGTTTTTT. It yields the protein CASSDRQGANEKLFF.

The sample holds a few counts of this clone. The chain joins TRBV6-5 to TRBJ2-7, with 13 bases aligning to TRBD2. J gave up 1 base and V 4 bases, and 4 bases lay outside the gene matches. This CDR3 has 16 amino acids. Germline-derived CDR1 and CDR2 are MNHEY and SVGAGI. The CDR3, as DNA: TGTGCCAGCAGTTTGGGACTAGCGGGAAGGTCCTACGAGCAGTACTTC. Translation: CASSLGLAGRSYEQYF.

This clone came up once. V usage is TRBV7-2 and J usage is TRBJ1-1; D is possibly TRBD1 (6 bases). The CDR3 is 14 residues long. Germline CDR1 and CDR2: SGHTA and FQGNSA. Deletions cut 2 bases from V and 2 bases from J, with 9 bases between. CDR3: CASSLYRANTEAFF. In DNA, the CDR3 is TGTGCCAGCAGCTTATACAGGGCAAACACTGAAGCTTTCTTT.

The count of this clone is one. V and J are TRBV5-1 and TRBJ2-3; TRBD2 agrees at 7 bases. Germline assignment: CDR1 SGHRS and CDR2 YFSETQ. The CDR3 extends over 14 amino acids. The V gene end was trimmed by 5 bases and the J gene end by 0 bases; junction bases not matched to a gene: 3. CDR3 sequence (DNA): TGCGCCAGCAGGGGAGCGGGGAGCACAGATACGCAGTATTTT. Protein: CASRGAGSTDTQYF.

The genes are TRBV19 and TRBJ1-1; 7 bases map to TRBD1. This CDR3 is 14 amino acids long. V trimming: 3 bases; J trimming: 4 bases; junction bases outside the gene matches: 5. Germline V CDR1 and CDR2: LNHDA, SQIVND (reference sequence). The CDR3 nucleotides read TGTGCCAGTAGTATGAAAGGGGGCGCCACTGAAGCTTTCTTT. Translating gives CASSMKGGATEAFF.

The V gene is TRBV10-1, the J gene TRBJ2-3; 9 bases are shared with TRBD1. V lost 5 bases, J lost 1 base, and 10 bases stayed unmatched. The CDR3 runs 17 residues. The V gene's germline CDR1 is WNHNN and CDR2 SYGVQD (reference sequence). In DNA, the CDR3 is TGCGCCAGCAGTCCCTACAGGGGGCTCTCCGGCACAGATACGCAGTATTTT. It translates to CASSPYRGLSGTDTQYF.

This clone was observed once. The chain employs TRBV28 and TRBJ2-7; a possible D gene is TRBD1 (6 bases). Germline CDR1 reads MDHEN; CDR2 reads SYDVKM. Trimming cost V 7 bases and J 3 bases, with 19 bases left between them. This CDR3 has 15 residues. DNA for the CDR3: TGTGCCAGCACCTTCCGGGCAGGGGCTAGCTACGAGCAGTACTTC. Translation: CASTFRAGASYEQYF.

This clone was recorded only once. V and J are TRBV7-8 and TRBJ2-7; 9 bases fit TRBD1. Germline assignment: CDR1 SGHVS and CDR2 FQNEAQ. V gave up 5 bases and J gave up 5 bases; unmatched junction bases: 13. The CDR3 sequence is 16 residues long. The CDR3 DNA reads as TGTGCCAGCAGCCTCCTTTTTGGACAGGGGTTCGACGAGCAGTACTTC. Its translation is CASSLLFGQGFDEQYF.

The chain employs TRBV7-2 and TRBJ2-7; D uncertain. Germline V gene lookup returns CDR1 SGHTA and CDR2 FQGNSA. The CDR3 is 12 amino acids. The V end lost 1 base, the J end lost 5 bases, and 6 bases lay between the germline ends. The CDR3, as DNA: TGTGCCAGCAGCTTAGTAGTTGACGAGCAGTACTTC. It is translated as CASSLVVDEQYF.

The chain employs TRBV3-1 (or the pseudogene TRBV3-2) and TRBJ2-1; 8 bases map to TRBD2. The CDR3 extends over 16 amino acids. Germline CDR1 LGHDT, CDR2 YNNKEL (reference sequence). The J segment lost 3 bases and the V segment lost 4 bases, leaving 8 bases of the junction unmatched. This chain's CDR3 is CASSLNGLADYNEQFF. The CDR3 DNA reads as TGTGCCAGCAGCCTAAACGGACTAGCAGACTACAATGAGCAGTTCTTC.